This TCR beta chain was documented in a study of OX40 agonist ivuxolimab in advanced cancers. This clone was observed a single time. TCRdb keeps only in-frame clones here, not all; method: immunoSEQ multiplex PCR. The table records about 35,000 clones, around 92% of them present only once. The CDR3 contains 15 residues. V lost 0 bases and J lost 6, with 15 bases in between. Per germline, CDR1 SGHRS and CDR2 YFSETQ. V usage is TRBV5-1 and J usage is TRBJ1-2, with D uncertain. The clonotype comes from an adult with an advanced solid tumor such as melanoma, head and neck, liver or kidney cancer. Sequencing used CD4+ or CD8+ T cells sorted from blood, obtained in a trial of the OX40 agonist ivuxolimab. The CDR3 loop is CASSLDRIVEDGYTF. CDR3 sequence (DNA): TGCGCCAGCAGCTTGGATAGGATAGTGGAAGATGGCTACACCTTC.